Listed here are 2 T cell receptor beta chains from one sample, sequenced in a study of blood T cell repertoires in COVID-19. This table comes from immunoSEQ multiplex PCR, and its TCRdb copy is limited to in-frame clones, with some not included. The sample includes about 250,000 clones, around 88% of them seen just once. Material for sequencing was peripheral blood. Receptors were obtained from a man aged 80 or over with acute or convalescent COVID-19.

CDR3 amino acids: CASSSSLLGQINNYGYTF. In DNA, the CDR3 is TGTGCCAGCAGCTCCTCGCTCCTTGGACAGATAAATAACTATGGCTACACCTTC. The J gene is TRBJ1-2, the V gene TRBV7-9; tentatively, D is TRBD1 (6 bases). Trimming took 4 bases from V and 1 from J, leaving 22 bases between them. The CDR3 loop spans 18 amino acids. Germline CDR1 is SEHNR and CDR2 is FQNEAQ (reference sequence).

This chain's CDR3 is CSVVGGGGYEQYF. The CDR3 nucleotides read TGCAGCGTTGTTGGGGGAGGCGGCTACGAGCAGTACTTC. The chain combines TRBV29-1 with TRBJ2-7, with D possibly matching TRBD2 (6 bases). The germline V gene has CDR1 SQVTM and CDR2 ANQGSEA. The CDR3 is 13 residues long. V was trimmed by 4 bases and J by 3 bases, leaving 13 bases between them.